A single sample is the source of the 26 T cell receptor beta chains below, sequenced in a study of a mutant IDH1 vaccine in newly diagnosed glioma (dated by TCRdb to the early 2020s). The protocol used for the library was the immunoSEQ multiplex PCR assay. Here the immuneACCESS table is served through TCRdb, limited to in-frame sequences with V and J called. Missing clones are a known gap in these copies; in checked studies unresolved V genes cover under half, and the rest lacks a known reason. This sample comprises 45,000 to 55,000 clones, about 77% of them detected only once. In total, the top ten clones hold about 1.7% of the sample. Which antigens these TCRs recognize remains unknown. The time point label, as the study defines it: week 5, during vaccination. A 20-mer mutant IDH1 peptide at 300 micrograms in Montanide made up each vaccine dose, which was injected subcutaneously together with topical imiquimod.

Sequenced material: PBMCs, taken from a glioma patient whose treatment included an IDH1 peptide vaccine. All receptors derive from a middle-aged woman with glioma.

This chain joins TRBV6-1 and TRBJ1-5, with D maybe TRBD1 (6 bases). This CDR3 region has 16 residues. V shed 4 bases and J shed 2 bases, with 15 bases lying between them. The germline gives CDR1 MNHNS, CDR2 SASEGT. CDR3 sequence: CASSARQVLGNQPQHF. In DNA form, the CDR3 reads TGTGCCAGCAGTGCCAGACAGGTTTTGGGCAATCAGCCCCAGCATTTT.

The chain's CDR3 is CASSTSGGSTDTQYF. CDR3 DNA: TGTGCCAGCAGCACAAGCGGGGGGAGCACAGATACGCAGTATTTT. This chain links TRBV5-4 with TRBJ2-3, with 9 bases identical to TRBD2. Germline V gene sequence: CDR1 SGHNT, CDR2 YYREEE (reference sequence). The CDR3 sequence is 15 residues long. V shed 4 bases, J shed 0 bases, and the junction held 3 bases outside the gene matches.

V gene TRBV9 combines with J gene TRBJ1-2, with unresolved D. The CDR3 runs 15 residues. Trimming shortened V by 0 bases and J by 3 bases, and 12 bases separated the two germline ends. From germline, CDR1 is SGDLS and CDR2 YYNGEE. The CDR3 reads CASSVDSGSYYGYTF. For the CDR3, the DNA is TGTGCCAGCAGCGTAGATAGTGGCAGCTACTATGGCTACACCTTC.

The chain links TRBV4-3 to TRBJ2-7, with TRBD2 matching 11 bases. The trim removed 3 bases at V and 0 bases at J, leaving 4 bases unmatched. There are 16 residues in the CDR3. The V gene's germline CDR1 is LGHNA and CDR2 YSLEER. DNA for the CDR3: TGCGCCAGCAGCCAGGTAACTAGCGGGGGCTCCTACGAGCAGTACTTC. Translating gives CASSQVTSGGSYEQYF.

The rearrangement joins TRBV30 to TRBJ2-5, with 7 positions matching TRBD1. With the DNA end fitting TRBJ2-7 better, the J assignment may be wrong. Looked up from germline, CDR1 is GTSNPN and CDR2 is SVGIG (reference sequence). The CDR3 is 13 residues long. The CDR3 sequence: CAWSIGTAYEQYF. The CDR3, as DNA: TGTGCCTGGAGTATCGGGACAGCCTACGAGCAGTACTTC.

This clone appeared once. This chain connects TRBV6-5 to TRBJ2-7; 10 bases fit TRBD1. The V and J ends lost 5 bases and 5 bases, in that order; junction bases with no gene match: 6. Germline V lookup: CDR1 MNHEY, CDR2 SVGAGI. This CDR3 region has 14 residues. DNA for the CDR3: TGTGCCAGCAGTCCGGGACAGGGGATGAACGAGCAGTACTTC. Residues: CASSPGQGMNEQYF.

The CDR3 protein is CASSFYGRSNYGYTF. Here the CDR3 DNA reads TGTGCCAGCAGCTTTTACGGCAGATCAAACTATGGCTACACCTTC. V is TRBV5-6 and J is TRBJ1-2; D remains unclear. The CDR3 contains 15 residues. Germline-derived CDR1 and CDR2 are SGHDT and YYEEEE. Trimming shortened V by 2 bases and J by 2 bases, and 13 bases separated the two germline ends. Together with reference TRBV5-6 and TRBJ1-2, the CDR3 gives the full variable domain: DAGVTQSPTHLIKTRGQQVTLRCSPKSGHDTVSWYQQALGQGPQFIFQYYEEEERQRGNFPDRFSGHQFPNYSSELNVNALLLGDSALYLCASSFYGRSNYGYTFGSGTRLTVV.

This chain links TRBV20-1 with TRBJ2-1; D gene uncertain. Trimming took 6 bases from V and 8 from J, leaving 11 bases between them. There are 11 residues in the CDR3. CDR1 is DFQATT and CDR2 is SNEGSKA in the germline V gene (reference sequence). CDR3 in amino acids: CSADLEDEQFF. In DNA, the CDR3 is TGCAGTGCGGACCTAGAGGATGAGCAGTTCTTC.

This clone was seen just once. The chain is built from TRBV14 and TRBJ2-3; D is uncertain. From germline, CDR1 is SGHDN and CDR2 FVKESK. The CDR3 runs 13 residues. V shed 0 bases and J shed 6 bases, with 7 bases lying between them. CDR3 sequence (DNA): TGTGCCAGCAGCCAAGAGAGCTGGGATACGCAGTATTTT. Protein: CASSQESWDTQYF.

The rearrangement links TRBV4-3 to TRBJ2-7, with D uncertain. The CDR3 sequence is 16 residues long. Germline CDR1 LGHNA, CDR2 YSLEER. Trimming removed 2 bases at V and 1 base at J, with 15 bases between. The CDR3 reads CASSQLRTLGSYEQYF. For the CDR3, the DNA is TGCGCCAGCAGCCAATTACGGACCCTTGGGTCCTACGAGCAGTACTTC.

The chain has TRBV10-1 and TRBJ2-3; D ambiguous. V dropped 2 bases and J dropped 4 bases, with 10 bases sitting between them. CDR3 size: 14 residues. Germline V CDR1 and CDR2: WNHNN, SYGVQD (reference sequence). This CDR3 reads CASSEAPSADTQYF. CDR3 nucleotide sequence: TGCGCCAGCAGTGAGGCTCCCTCGGCAGATACGCAGTATTTT.

The chain is built from TRBV2 and TRBJ2-7, with D tentatively TRBD2 (6 bases). The CDR3 runs to 14 residues. The V end was cut by 6 bases, the J end by 2 bases, with 14 bases between. Germline values: CDR1 SNHLY, CDR2 FYNNEI. CDR3 in DNA: TGTGCCAGCAGGGAGGGTATCGAGACCTACGAGCAGTACTTC. Translating it yields CASREGIETYEQYF. Together with reference TRBV2 and TRBJ2-7, the CDR3 gives the full variable domain: EPEVTQTPSHQVTQMGQEVILRCVPISNHLYFYWYRQILGQKVEFLVSFYNNEISEKSEIFDDQFSVERPDGSNFTLKIRSTKLEDSAMYFCASREGIETYEQYFGPGTRLTVT.

J is TRBJ1-6 and V is TRBV27, with D unclear. Per the germline V gene, CDR1 is MNHEY and CDR2 is SMNVEV (reference sequence). V shed 8 bases and J shed 9 bases, with 17 bases lying between them. This CDR3 region has 14 residues. The CDR3 region has the DNA TGTGCCAGCGGCCTCAACCCCGTCTCTTCACCCCTCCACTTT. The encoded protein is CASGLNPVSSPLHF.

V is TRBV7-9 and J is TRBJ1-2, with 10 bases that match TRBD1. Trimming at V came to 1 base and at J to 7 bases, leaving 3 bases not matched to a gene. The CDR3 contains 14 residues. Germline V lookup: CDR1 SEHNR, CDR2 FQNEAQ (reference sequence). This CDR3 reads CASSLEGQGSGYTF. The CDR3 DNA reads as TGTGCCAGCAGCTTAGAGGGACAGGGGTCTGGCTACACCTTC.

The V gene is TRBV29-1, the J gene TRBJ2-3, with 8 bases lining up with TRBD1. The CDR3 sequence is 14 residues long. The ends lost 5 bases at V and 0 bases at J; junction bases unmatched: 4. The V gene's germline CDR1 is SQVTM and CDR2 ANQGSEA. CDR3 loop: CSVKRQGSTDTQYF. CDR3 in DNA: TGCAGCGTTAAACGACAGGGGAGCACAGATACGCAGTATTTT.

This clone was seen only a few times. The rearrangement joins TRBV6-1 to TRBJ1-1; D unclear. From germline, CDR1 is MNHNS and CDR2 SASEGT. Trimming pared 3 bases from V and 4 bases from J, leaving 18 bases between. This CDR3 is built from 16 residues. CDR3 in amino acids: CASSERPPKGATEAFF. The CDR3 nucleotides are TGTGCCAGCAGTGAGCGACCTCCTAAGGGAGCCACTGAAGCTTTCTTT.

This clone came up a few times. CDR3 sequence reads: CASTPTPTKTEAFF. The CDR3 bases are TGTGCCAGCACCCCTACGCCTACAAAAACTGAAGCTTTCTTT. This sequence joins TRBV5-4 and TRBJ1-1; D not resolved. The CDR3 is 14 amino acids. Trimming shortened V by 6 bases and J by 5 bases, and 17 bases separated the two germline ends. From germline, CDR1 is SGHNT and CDR2 YYREEE (reference sequence).

The chain recombines TRBV7-2 with TRBJ1-6; D might be TRBD1 (6 bases). The CDR3 runs 15 residues. V lost 1 base and J 9 bases, leaving 13 bases between the germline ends. Looked up from germline, CDR1 is SGHTA and CDR2 is FQGNSA. Here the CDR3 DNA reads TGTGCCAGCAGCTTAGGGGAGGGGGGGGTTTCACCCCTCCACTTT. Amino acids: CASSLGEGGVSPLHF.

This clone turned up a few times. V and J are TRBV7-2 and TRBJ1-1; weak D call: TRBD1 (6 bases). This CDR3 is built from 14 residues. The germline CDR1 and CDR2 sequences are SGHTA and FQGNSA. V lost 5 bases and J lost 0, with 10 bases in between. The CDR3 loop is CASSRQVLNTEAFF. CDR3 DNA sequence: TGTGCCAGCAGCCGACAGGTCCTGAACACTGAAGCTTTCTTT. The full variable domain, with the rest looked up from reference TRBV7-2 and TRBJ1-1, is GAGVSQSPSNKVTEKGKDVELRCDPISGHTALYWYRQSLGQGLEFLIYFQGNSAPDKSGLPSDRFSAERTGGSVSTLTIQRTQQEDSAVYLCASSRQVLNTEAFFGQGTRLTVV.

This clone was detected once. V usage is TRBV2 and J usage is TRBJ1-4; TRBD1 is a possible D gene (6 bases). Trimming stripped 8 bases from V and 7 bases from J, with 11 bases between. This CDR3 is built from 12 residues. Germline V lookup: CDR1 SNHLY, CDR2 FYNNEI. In DNA form, the CDR3 reads TGTGCCAGCCGGGAGGGGGGTGAAAAACTGTTTTTT. It translates to CASREGGEKLFF.

The chain carries TRBV7-8 and TRBJ2-2; D is unresolved. Germline CDR1 and CDR2: SGHVS and FQNEAQ. The CDR3 runs to 12 residues. Trimming pared 5 bases from V and 7 bases from J, leaving 8 bases between. The CDR3 nucleotides are TGTGCCAGCAGCCCGCTATACGGGGAGCTGTTTTTT. This translates into CASSPLYGELFF.

This sequence joins TRBV7-8 and TRBJ1-2, with D perhaps TRBD1 (5 bases). The CDR3 is made up of 13 amino acids. Trimming shortened V by 5 bases and J by 4 bases, and 11 bases separated the two germline ends. Per the germline V gene, CDR1 is SGHVS and CDR2 is FQNEAQ. The DNA of the CDR3 is TGTGCCAGCAGCCCATCAGGGATCTATGGCTACACCTTC. It codes for CASSPSGIYGYTF.

This chain uses TRBV4-3 with TRBJ2-3; D is undetermined. V lost 6 bases, J lost 1 base, and 14 bases lay in between. CDR1 is LGHNA, CDR2 YSLEER, per germline. The length of the CDR3 is 15 residues. The CDR3: CASRAGRRGTDTQYF. CDR3 nucleotides: TGCGCCAGCAGAGCTGGACGCCGCGGCACAGATACGCAGTATTTT.

This chain links TRBV2 with TRBJ2-4; TRBD1 might be the D (5 bases). This CDR3 is 15 amino acids long. V was cut by 2 bases and J by 0 bases, with 8 bases left in between. CDR1 and CDR2 (germline): SNHLY, FYNNEI. The CDR3, as DNA: TGTGCCAGCAGTGAACAGGGTTTAGCCAAAAACATTCAGTACTTC. Translated: CASSEQGLAKNIQYF.

The chain couples TRBV6-1 to TRBJ2-3; D remains ambiguous. The CDR3 spans 11 residues. Germline lookup yields CDR1 MNHNS and CDR2 SASEGT. Trimming took 6 bases from V and 7 from J, leaving 8 bases between them. This CDR3 reads CASSASYTQYF. DNA for the CDR3: TGTGCCAGCAGCGCATCCTATACGCAGTATTTT.

This clone was seen just once. The chain employs TRBV12-5 and TRBJ1-2; no firm D call. Germline V lookup: CDR1 LGHNT, CDR2 FRNRAP. The CDR3 is 15 residues long. V lost 2 bases to trimming and J lost 8 bases, with 18 bases between them. CDR3 in amino acids: CASGLPITDPEGYTF. DNA for the CDR3: TGTGCTAGTGGTTTGCCTATCACGGACCCAGAGGGCTACACCTTC.